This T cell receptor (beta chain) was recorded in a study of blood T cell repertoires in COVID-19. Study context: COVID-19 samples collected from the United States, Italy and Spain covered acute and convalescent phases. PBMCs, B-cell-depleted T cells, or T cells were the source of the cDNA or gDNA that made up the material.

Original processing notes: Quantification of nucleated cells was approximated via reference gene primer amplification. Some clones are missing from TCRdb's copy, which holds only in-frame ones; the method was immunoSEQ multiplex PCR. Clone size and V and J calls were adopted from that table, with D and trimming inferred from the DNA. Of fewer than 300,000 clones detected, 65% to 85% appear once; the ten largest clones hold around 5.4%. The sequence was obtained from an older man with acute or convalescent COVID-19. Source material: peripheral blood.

Here the CDR3 DNA reads TGTGCCAGCAGCCAACCGGGACAGGGTGGGTCACCCCTCCACTTT. It encodes CASSQPGQGGSPLHF. The chain links TRBV4-2 to TRBJ1-6; TRBD1 matches 9 bases. Germline values: CDR1 LGHNA, CDR2 YNFKEQ. V gave up 2 bases and J gave up 10 bases; unmatched junction bases: 6. CDR3 length: 15 residues.